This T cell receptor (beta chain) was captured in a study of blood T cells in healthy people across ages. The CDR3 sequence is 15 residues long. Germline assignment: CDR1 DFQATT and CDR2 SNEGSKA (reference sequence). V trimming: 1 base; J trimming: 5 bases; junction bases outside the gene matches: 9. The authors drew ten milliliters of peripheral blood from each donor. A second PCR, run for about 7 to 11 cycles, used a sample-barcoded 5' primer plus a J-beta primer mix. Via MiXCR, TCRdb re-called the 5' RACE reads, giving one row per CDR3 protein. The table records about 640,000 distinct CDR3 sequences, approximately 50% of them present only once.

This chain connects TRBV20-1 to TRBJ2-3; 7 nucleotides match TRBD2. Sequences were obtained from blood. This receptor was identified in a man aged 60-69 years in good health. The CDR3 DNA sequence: TGCAGTGCTAGAGCGCCCTTTAGCGGGTTAGATACGCAGTATTTT. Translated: CSARAPFSGLDTQYF.